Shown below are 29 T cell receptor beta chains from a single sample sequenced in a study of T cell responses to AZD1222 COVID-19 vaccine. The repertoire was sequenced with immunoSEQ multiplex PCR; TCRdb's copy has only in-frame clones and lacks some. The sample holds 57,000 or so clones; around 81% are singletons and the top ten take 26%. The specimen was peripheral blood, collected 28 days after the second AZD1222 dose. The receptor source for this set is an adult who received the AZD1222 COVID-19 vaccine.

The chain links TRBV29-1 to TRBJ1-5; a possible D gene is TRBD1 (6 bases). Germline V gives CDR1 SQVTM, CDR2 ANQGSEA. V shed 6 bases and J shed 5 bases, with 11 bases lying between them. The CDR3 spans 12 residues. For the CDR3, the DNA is TGCAGCGTGGGGGGGGGCGATCAGCCCCAGCATTTT. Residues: CSVGGGDQPQHF.

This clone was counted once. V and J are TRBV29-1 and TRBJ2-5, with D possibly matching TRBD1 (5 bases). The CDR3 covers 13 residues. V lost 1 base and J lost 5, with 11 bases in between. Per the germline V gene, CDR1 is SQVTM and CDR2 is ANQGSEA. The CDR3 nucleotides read TGCAGCGTTGAAGTTGGGGCGGACGAGACCCAGTACTTC. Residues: CSVEVGADETQYF.

This chain's CDR3 is CASSGQGDTEAFF. The CDR3 DNA follows: TGTGCCAGTAGTGGACAGGGGGACACTGAAGCTTTCTTT. V and J are TRBV19 and TRBJ1-1; 10 bases fit TRBD1. The CDR3 loop spans 13 amino acids. Germline V lookup: CDR1 LNHDA, CDR2 SQIVND (reference sequence). V lost 5 bases, J lost 3 bases, and 0 bases stayed unmatched.

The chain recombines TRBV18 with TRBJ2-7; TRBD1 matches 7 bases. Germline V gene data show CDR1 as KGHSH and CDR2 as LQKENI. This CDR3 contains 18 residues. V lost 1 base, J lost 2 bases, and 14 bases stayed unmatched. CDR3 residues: CASSPLSSTGTETYEQYF. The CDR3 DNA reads TGTGCCAGCTCACCACTATCCTCGACGGGGACAGAAACCTACGAGCAGTACTTC.

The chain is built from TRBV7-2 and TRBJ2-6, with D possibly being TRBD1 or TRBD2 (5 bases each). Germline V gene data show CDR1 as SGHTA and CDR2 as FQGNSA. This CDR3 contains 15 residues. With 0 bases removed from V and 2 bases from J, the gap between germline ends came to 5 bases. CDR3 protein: CASSLAGPGANVLTF. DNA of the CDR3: TGTGCCAGCAGCTTAGCGGGACCTGGGGCCAACGTCCTGACTTTC.

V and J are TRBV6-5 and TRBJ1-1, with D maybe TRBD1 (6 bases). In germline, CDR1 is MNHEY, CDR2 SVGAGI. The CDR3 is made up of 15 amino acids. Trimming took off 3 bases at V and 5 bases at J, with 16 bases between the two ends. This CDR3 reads CASSYNTGRTTEAFF. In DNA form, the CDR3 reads TGTGCCAGCAGTTATAATACAGGGAGGACGACTGAAGCTTTCTTT.

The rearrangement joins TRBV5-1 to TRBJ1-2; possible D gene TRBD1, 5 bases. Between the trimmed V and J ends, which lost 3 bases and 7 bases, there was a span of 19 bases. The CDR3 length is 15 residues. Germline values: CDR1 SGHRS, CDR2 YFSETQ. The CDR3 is CASSSAGVPEGGYTF. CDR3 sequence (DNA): TGCGCCAGCAGCTCCGCGGGGGTTCCTGAGGGTGGCTACACCTTC.

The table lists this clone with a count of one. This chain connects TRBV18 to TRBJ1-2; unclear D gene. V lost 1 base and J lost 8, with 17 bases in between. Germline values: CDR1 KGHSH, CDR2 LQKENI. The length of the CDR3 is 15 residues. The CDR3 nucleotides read TGTGCCAGCTCACCACAATCCGGGGAGATAAGGGGCTACACCTTC. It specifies CASSPQSGEIRGYTF.

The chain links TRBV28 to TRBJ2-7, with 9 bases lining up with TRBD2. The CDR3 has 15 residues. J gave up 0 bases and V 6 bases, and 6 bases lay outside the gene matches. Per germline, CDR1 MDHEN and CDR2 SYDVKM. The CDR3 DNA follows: TGTGCCAGCAGAACACCGGGACTAGCCTCCTACGAGCAGTACTTC. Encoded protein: CASRTPGLASYEQYF.

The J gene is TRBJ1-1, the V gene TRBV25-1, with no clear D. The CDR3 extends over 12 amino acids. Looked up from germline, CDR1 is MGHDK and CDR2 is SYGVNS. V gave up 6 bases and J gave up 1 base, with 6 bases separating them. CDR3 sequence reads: CASRVGNTEAFF. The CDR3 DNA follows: TGTGCCAGCAGGGTCGGGAACACTGAAGCTTTCTTT.

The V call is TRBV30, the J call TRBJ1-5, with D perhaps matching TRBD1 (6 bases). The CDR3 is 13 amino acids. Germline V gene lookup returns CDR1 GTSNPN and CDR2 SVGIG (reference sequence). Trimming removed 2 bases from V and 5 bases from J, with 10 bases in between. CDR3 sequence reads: CAWSIQGDQPQHF. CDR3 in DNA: TGTGCCTGGAGTATACAGGGCGATCAGCCCCAGCATTTT.

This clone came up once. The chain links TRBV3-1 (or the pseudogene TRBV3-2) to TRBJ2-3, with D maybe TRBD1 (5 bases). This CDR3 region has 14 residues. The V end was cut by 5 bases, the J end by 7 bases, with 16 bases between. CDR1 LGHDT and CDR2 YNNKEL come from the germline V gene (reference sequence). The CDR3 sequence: CASSSQGSSHTQYF. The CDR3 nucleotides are TGTGCCAGCAGCTCCCAGGGAAGCTCTCATACGCAGTATTTT.

CDR3 residues: CASSLTRDSYNEQFF. In DNA, the CDR3 is TGTGCCAGCAGCTTAACCAGGGACTCCTACAATGAGCAGTTCTTC. The chain couples TRBV7-3 to TRBJ2-1, with D possibly matching TRBD1 (5 bases). Per germline, CDR1 SGHTA and CDR2 FQGTGA. Trimming took off 0 bases at V and 0 bases at J, with 6 bases between the two ends. The CDR3 is 15 amino acids. The entire variable domain, with the rest obtained from reference TRBV7-3 and TRBJ2-1, is as follows: GAGVSQTPSNKVTEKGKYVELRCDPISGHTALYWYRQSLGQGPEFLIYFQGTGAADDSGLPNDRFFAVRPEGSVSTLKIQRTERGDSAVYLCASSLTRDSYNEQFFGPGTRLTVL.

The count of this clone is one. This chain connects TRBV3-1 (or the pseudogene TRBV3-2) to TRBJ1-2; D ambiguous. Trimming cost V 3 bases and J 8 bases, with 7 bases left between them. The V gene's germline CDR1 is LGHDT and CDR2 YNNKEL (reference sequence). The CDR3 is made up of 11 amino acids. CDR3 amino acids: CASSHPWGYTF. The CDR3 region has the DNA TGTGCCAGCAGCCATCCCTGGGGCTACACCTTC.

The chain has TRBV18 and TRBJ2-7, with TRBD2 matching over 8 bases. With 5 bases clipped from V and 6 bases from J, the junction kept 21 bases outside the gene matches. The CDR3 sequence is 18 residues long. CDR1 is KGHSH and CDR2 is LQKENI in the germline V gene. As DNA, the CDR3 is TGTGCCAGCTCAAACCCTTCGGTGGGTAGCGGGGAGGGGCTCGAGCAGTACTTC. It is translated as CASSNPSVGSGEGLEQYF.

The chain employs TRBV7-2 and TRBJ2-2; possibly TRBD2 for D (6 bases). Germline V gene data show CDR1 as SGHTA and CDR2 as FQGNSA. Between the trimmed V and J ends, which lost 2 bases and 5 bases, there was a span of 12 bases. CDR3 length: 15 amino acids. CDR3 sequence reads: CASSLSLAWTGELFF. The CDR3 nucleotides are TGTGCCAGCAGCTTAAGCCTAGCGTGGACCGGGGAGCTGTTTTTT.

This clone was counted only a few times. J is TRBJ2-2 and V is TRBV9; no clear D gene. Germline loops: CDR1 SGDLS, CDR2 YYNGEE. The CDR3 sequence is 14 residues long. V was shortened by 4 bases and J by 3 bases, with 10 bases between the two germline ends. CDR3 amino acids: CASSLTTDTGELFF. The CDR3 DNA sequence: TGTGCCAGCAGCCTAACTACTGACACCGGGGAGCTGTTTTTT.

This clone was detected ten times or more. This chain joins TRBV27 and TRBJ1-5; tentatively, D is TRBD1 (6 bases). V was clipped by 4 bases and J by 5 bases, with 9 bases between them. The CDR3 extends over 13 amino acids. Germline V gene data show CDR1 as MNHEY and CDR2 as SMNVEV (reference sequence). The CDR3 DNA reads TGTGCCAGCAGTTACAGGGTCGATCAGCCCCAGCATTTT. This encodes CASSYRVDQPQHF.

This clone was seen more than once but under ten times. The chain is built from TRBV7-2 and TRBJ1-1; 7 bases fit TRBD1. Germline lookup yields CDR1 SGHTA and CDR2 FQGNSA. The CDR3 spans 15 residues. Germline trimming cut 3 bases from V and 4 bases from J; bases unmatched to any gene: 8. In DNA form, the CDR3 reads TGTGCCAGCAGCTTGGCCGGGACAGCCGGCACTGAAGCTTTCTTT. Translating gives CASSLAGTAGTEAFF. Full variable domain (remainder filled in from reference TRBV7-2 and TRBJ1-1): GAGVSQSPSNKVTEKGKDVELRCDPISGHTALYWYRQSLGQGLEFLIYFQGNSAPDKSGLPSDRFSAERTGGSVSTLTIQRTQQEDSAVYLCASSLAGTAGTEAFFGQGTRLTVV.

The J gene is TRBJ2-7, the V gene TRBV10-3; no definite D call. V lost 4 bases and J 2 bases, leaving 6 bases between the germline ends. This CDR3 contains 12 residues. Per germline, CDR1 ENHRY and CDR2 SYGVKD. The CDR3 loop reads CAISGLPYEQYF. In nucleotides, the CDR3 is TGTGCCATCAGTGGCCTGCCCTACGAGCAGTACTTC.

Here the CDR3 reads CASSIGRASYEQYF. In DNA form, the CDR3 reads TGTGCCAGTAGTATTGGGAGGGCCTCCTACGAGCAGTACTTC. This chain joins TRBV19 and TRBJ2-7, with 7 bases aligning to TRBD2. The CDR3 consists of 14 residues. Per the germline V gene, CDR1 is LNHDA and CDR2 is SQIVND (reference sequence). After removal of 3 bases from V and 0 bases from J, the junction contained 2 bases not matched to a gene.

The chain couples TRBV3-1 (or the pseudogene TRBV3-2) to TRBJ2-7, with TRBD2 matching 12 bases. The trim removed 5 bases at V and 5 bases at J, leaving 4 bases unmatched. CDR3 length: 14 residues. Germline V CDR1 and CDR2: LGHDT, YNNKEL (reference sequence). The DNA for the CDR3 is TGTGCCAGCAGCGCTAGCGGGAGGGCCCACGAGCAGTACTTC. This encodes CASSASGRAHEQYF.

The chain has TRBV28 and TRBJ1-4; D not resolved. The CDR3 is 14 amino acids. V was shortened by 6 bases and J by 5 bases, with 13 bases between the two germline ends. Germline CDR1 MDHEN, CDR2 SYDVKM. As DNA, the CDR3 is TGTGCCAGCAGCGCCCCCGAACCGAATGAAAAACTGTTTTTT. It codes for CASSAPEPNEKLFF.

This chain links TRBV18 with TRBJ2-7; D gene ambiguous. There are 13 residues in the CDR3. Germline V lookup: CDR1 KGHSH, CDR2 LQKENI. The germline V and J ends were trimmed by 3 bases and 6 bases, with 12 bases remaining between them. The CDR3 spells CASSPFTLGEQYF. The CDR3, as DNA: TGTGCCAGCTCACCTTTTACCTTAGGCGAGCAGTACTTC.

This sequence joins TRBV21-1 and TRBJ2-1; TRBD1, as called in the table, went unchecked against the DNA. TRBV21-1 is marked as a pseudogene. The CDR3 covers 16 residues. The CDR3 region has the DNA TGTGCCAGCAGCAAAGAAGGCAGGGTTTTCTACAATGAGCAGTTCTTC. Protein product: CASSKEGRVFYNEQFF.

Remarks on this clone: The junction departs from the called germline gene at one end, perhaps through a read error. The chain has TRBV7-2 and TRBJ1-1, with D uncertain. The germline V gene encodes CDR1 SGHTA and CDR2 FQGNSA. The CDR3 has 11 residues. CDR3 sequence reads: CACRLNTEAFF. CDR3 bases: TGTGCCTGCAGATTGAACACTGAAGCTTTCTTT.

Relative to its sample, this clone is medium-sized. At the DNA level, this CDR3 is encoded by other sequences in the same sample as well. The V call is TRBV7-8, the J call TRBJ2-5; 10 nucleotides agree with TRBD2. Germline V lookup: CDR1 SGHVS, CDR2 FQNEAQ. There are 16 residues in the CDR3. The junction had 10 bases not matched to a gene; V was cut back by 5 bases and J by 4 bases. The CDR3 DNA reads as TGTGCCAGCAGCCCAAAGCGGGAGGGTCGGCGAGAGACCCAGTACTTC. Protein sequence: CASSPKREGRRETQYF.

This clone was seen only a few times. CDR3 DNA sequence: TGTGCCAGCAGTTTATCGGGGAAGCCCCAGCATTTT. It codes for CASSLSGKPQHF. The V gene is TRBV28, the J gene TRBJ1-5; unclear D gene. Looked up from germline, CDR1 is MDHEN and CDR2 is SYDVKM. With 1 base removed from V and 8 bases from J, the gap between germline ends came to 6 bases. The CDR3 is made up of 12 amino acids.

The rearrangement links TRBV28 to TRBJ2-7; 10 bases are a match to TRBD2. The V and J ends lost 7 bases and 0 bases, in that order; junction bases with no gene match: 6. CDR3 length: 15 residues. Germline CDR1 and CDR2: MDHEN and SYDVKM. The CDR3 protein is CASKAGGPPSYEQYF. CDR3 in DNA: TGTGCCAGCAAAGCGGGAGGGCCGCCCTCCTACGAGCAGTACTTC.